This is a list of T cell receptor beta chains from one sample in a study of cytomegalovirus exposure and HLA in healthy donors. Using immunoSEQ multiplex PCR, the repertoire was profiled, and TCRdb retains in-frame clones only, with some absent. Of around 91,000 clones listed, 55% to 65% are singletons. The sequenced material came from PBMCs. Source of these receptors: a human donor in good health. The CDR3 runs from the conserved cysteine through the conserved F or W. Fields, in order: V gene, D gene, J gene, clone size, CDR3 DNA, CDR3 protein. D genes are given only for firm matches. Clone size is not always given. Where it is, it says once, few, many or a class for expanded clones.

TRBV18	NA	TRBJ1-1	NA	TGTGCCAGCTCACCAGTTGTGGCGGGGAACACTGAAGCTTTCTTT	CASSPVVAGNTEAFF
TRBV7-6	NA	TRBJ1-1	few	TGTGCCAGCAGCCCATCGCGTAGCCTTGAAGCTTTCTTT	CASSPSRSLEAFF
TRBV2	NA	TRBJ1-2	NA	TGTGCCAGCAGTGAAAGACAGAGCTTCTATGGCTACACCTTC	CASSERQSFYGYTF
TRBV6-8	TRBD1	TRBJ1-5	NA	TGTGCCAGCACTTACGAGCAAAAGACCGACAGGGAGCATAGCAATCAGCCCCAGCATTTT	CASTYEQKTDREHSNQPQHF
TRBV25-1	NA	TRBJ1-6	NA	TGTGCCAACAGTGAAAGACAGGCTGGGATTTCACCCCTCCACTTT	CANSERQAGISPLHF
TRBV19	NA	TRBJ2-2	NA	TGTGCCAGTAGTTCCGCTGGGGGCCGATACACCGGGGAGCTGTTTTTT	CASSSAGGRYTGELFF
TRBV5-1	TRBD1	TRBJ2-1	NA	TGCGCCAGCAGCTTGGAGTCAGGGGGTTGGAATGAGCAGTTCTTC	CASSLESGGWNEQFF
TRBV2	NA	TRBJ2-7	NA	TGTGCCAGCATCCAGGATGGAGGGTTAAGCTACGAGCAGTACTTC	CASIQDGGLSYEQYF
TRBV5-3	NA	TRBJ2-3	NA	TGTGCCAGAAGCTTGCGGCCTCCACGGGGCACAGATACGCAGTATTTT	CARSLRPPRGTDTQYF
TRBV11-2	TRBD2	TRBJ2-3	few	TGTGCCAGCAGCTTAAGTTTTAGCGGGGGGACAAGCACAGATACGCAGTATTTT	CASSLSFSGGTSTDTQYF
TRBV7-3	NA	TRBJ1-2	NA	TGTGCCAGCAGTCCAGCCGGGGGAGGTGGCGGCTACACCTTC	CASSPAGGGGGYTF
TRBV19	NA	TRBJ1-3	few	TGTGCCAGTAGTACCTTCTCTGGAAACACCATATATTTT	CASSTFSGNTIYF
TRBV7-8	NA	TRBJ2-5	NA	TGTGCCAGCAGCTTAGGGGCAGGCCAAGAGACCCAGTACTTC	CASSLGAGQETQYF
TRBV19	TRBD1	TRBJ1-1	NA	TGTGCCAGTCGGGACAGGGCGACCACTGAAGCTTTCTTT	CASRDRATTEAFF
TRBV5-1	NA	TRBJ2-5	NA	TGCGCCAGCAGAAAGGGGCGAGAGACCCAGTACTTC	CASRKGRETQYF
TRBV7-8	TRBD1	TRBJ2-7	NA	TGCGCCAGCAGCTTATCCGGGACAGGGATTCACGAGCAGTACTTC	CASSLSGTGIHEQYF
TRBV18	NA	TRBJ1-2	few	TGTGCCAGCTCACAAGGGAGAGACTATGGCTACACCTTC	CASSQGRDYGYTF
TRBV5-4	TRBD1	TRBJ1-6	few	TGTGCCAGCAGTCTGACAGGGATTAATTCACCCCTCCACTTT	CASSLTGINSPLHF
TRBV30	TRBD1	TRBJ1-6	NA	TGTGCCTGGAGTATCGGACAGGTCACCAGTTATAATTCACCCCTCCACTTT	CAWSIGQVTSYNSPLHF
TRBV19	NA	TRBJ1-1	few	TGTGCCAGTAGGATATATATGGACGGACTCACTGAAGCTTTCTTT	CASRIYMDGLTEAFF
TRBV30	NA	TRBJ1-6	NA	TGTGCCTGGAGTCGAGGGGAGGGCAATTCACCCCTCCACTTT	CAWSRGEGNSPLHF
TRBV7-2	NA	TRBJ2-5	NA	TGTGCCAGCAGCTTAAAACTAGGGCCTCAAGAGACCCAGTACTTC	CASSLKLGPQETQYF
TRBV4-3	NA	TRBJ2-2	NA	TGCGCCAGCAGCCAAGATTCAATAGCGGCCTCCACCGGGGAGCTGTTTTTT	CASSQDSIAASTGELFF
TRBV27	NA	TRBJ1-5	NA	TGTGCCAGCAGTTTATCTTACAGGGCCCGTCAGCCCCAGCATTTT	CASSLSYRARQPQHF
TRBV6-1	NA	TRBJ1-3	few	TGTGCCAGCAGCCCGAACACCTTCTCTGGAAACACCATATATTTT	CASSPNTFSGNTIYF
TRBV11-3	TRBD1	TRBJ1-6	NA	TGTGCCAGCAGCTTAGGGGGACAGGGTAATTCACCCCTCCACTTT	CASSLGGQGNSPLHF
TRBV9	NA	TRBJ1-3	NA	TGTGCCAGCAGCGTCTTAGACTCTGGAAACACCATATATTTT	CASSVLDSGNTIYF
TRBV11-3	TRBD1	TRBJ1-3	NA	TGTGCCAGCAGCCAAGGGGGCCACCTTGGAAACACCATATATTTT	CASSQGGHLGNTIYF
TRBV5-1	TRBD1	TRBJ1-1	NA	TGCGCCAGCAGCTTGGGGGGACAGGGAGCTTTCTTT	CASSLGGQGAFF
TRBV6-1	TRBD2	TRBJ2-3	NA	TGTGCCAGCAGTGCCGCGACTAGCTATCCTATCACAGATACGCAGTATTTT	CASSAATSYPITDTQYF
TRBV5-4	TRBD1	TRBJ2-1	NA	TGTGCCAGCAGCCCAACCCCGGGACAGGGCTACAATGAGCAGTTCTTC	CASSPTPGQGYNEQFF
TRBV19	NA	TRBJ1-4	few	TGTGCCAGTAGTATTATTGGGTCCGGGCTGTTTTTT	CASSIIGSGLFF